This paragraph covers one T cell receptor beta chain sequence. Its antigen is as yet unknown. Total RNA amounting to around 530 ng was the source from which TCR beta cDNA was made with a constant-region primer. Each TCR beta library was derived from three nested multiplex PCR rounds that employed slightly modified ARM-PCR. Investigators reported that the first two PCR rounds, at 10 cycles each, used TRBV1-TRBV30 forward primers with a C-beta reverse primer. Via MiXCR, TCRdb re-called the multiplex PCR reads, giving one row per CDR3 protein. The top ten hold roughly 29% of the sample, which has under 50,000 distinct CDR3 sequences, over 65% seen once. The source of the sample is a study of tumor-infiltrating lymphocytes in primary liver carcinoma. Findings and caveats of the study: Just about 7-25% of leading clones were found in every one of five regions.

The CDR3 sequence is 16 residues long. V gave up 5 bases and J gave up 13 bases; unmatched junction bases: 17. Joint extraction of RNA and DNA used roughly 19-33 mg of bulk tissue that was unsorted. All tumor samples contained more than 75% viable tumor cells. The specimen sequenced was liver tumor tissue from sampling region 5. As to subset: tumor region T5, tumor centre. The sequence was collected from a man between 35 and 55 years old with primary liver carcinoma and hepatitis B virus infection. The V gene is TRBV12-3 or TRBV12-4, the J gene TRBJ2-7; 13 bases align to TRBD2. For the CDR3, the DNA is TGTGCCAGCAGTCCTACTAGCGGGAGGGCCTCCTACGAGCCATACTTC. Its protein product is CASSPTSGRASYEPYF.